The clone carrying this T cell receptor (beta chain) turned up a few times. The antigen remains undetermined. This sample stems from a study of T cell repertoires in cytomegalovirus infection. The wider study: An indication of both CMV infection and matching HLA type came from public TCR beta signatures.

TCRdb independently ran MiXCR on the reads; one entry per CDR3 protein. The sample yields tens of thousands of distinct CDR3 sequences, approximately 22% seen once. From germline, CDR1 is SGHTA and CDR2 FQGNSA. This CDR3 spans 15 amino acids. Losses at the gene ends were 5 bases for V and 9 bases for J; bases not matched to a gene: 11. This TCR came from a human donor in good health (CMV status not recorded). Some clones in this sample may be carry-over from other donors' samples. Sequencing was done on a sample of PBMCs, sequenced either directly or after in vitro stimulation (not recorded which). V gene TRBV7-2 combines with J gene TRBJ2-1, with 9 bases identical to TRBD2. The CDR3 loop reads CASSTQREAWGEQFF. The CDR3 bases are TGTGCCAGCAGCACTCAGCGGGAGGCCTGGGGTGAGCAGTTCTTC.